In its sample, the clone carrying this TCR beta chain was seen a few times. Antigen unknown. 13 Jbeta primers and 60 Vbeta primers were used for the PCR. Per the authors' pipeline: The count from a later analysis was some 80 million unique TCR beta chains, 9.5 million to 13 million of them shared. Repertoires were generated with immunoSEQ multiplex PCR, while TCRdb's copy carries only in-frame clones and drops some. D and trimming come from the DNA, and the V and J calls and clone size come from that table. The table has approximately 70,000 clones, roughly 64% seen once; the top ten hold 6% to 9.5%. The sample comes from a study of cytomegalovirus exposure and HLA in healthy donors. Findings and limits, study-wide: Trimming of TCR beta V- and J-genes showed a link, identified in a later analysis, to a missense DCLRE1C variant. Reports described diagnosis of cytomegalovirus status by the classifier as highly specific and sensitive.

CDR1 and CDR2 from the germline V gene are KGHSH and LQKENI. The CDR3 totals 14 residues. With 0 bases removed from V and 1 base from J, the gap between germline ends came to 7 bases. The sequencing sample was made of PBMCs. The sequence came from a man aged 35-49 years in good health and CMV-seropositive. The chain combines TRBV18 with TRBJ2-7; D gene unclear. The CDR3 reads CASSPPEESYEQYF. The CDR3 DNA follows: TGTGCCAGCTCACCACCCGAAGAGTCCTACGAGCAGTACTTC.